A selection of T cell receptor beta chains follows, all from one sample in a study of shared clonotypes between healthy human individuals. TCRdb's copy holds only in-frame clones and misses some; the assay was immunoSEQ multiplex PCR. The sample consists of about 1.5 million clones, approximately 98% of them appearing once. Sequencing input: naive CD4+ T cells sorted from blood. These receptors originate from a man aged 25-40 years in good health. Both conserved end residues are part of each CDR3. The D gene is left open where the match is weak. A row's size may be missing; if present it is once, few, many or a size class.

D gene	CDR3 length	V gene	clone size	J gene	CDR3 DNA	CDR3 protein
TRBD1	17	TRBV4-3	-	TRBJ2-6	TGCGCCAGCAGCCAAGAAGGGACAGGCTCTGGGGCCAACGTCCTGACTTTC	CASSQEGTGSGANVLTF
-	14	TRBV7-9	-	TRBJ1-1	TGTGCCAGCAGCTTACCAGGGCAGGTTGGTGAAGCTTTCTTT	CASSLPGQVGEAFF
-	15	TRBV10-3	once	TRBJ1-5	TGTGCCATCAGTGAGAGTGGGTCCCGCAATCAGCCCCAGCATTTT	CAISESGSRNQPQHF
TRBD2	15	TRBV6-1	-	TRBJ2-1	TGTGCCGTAGACTCCGGGACTAGTTTTTACAATGAGCAGTTCTTC	CAVDSGTSFYNEQFF
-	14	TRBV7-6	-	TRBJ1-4	TGTGCCAGCAGCTTGCGGGCAACTAATGAAAAACTGTTTTTT	CASSLRATNEKLFF
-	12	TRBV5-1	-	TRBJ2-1	TGCGCCAGCAGCCCCCCACCCTCTCCCACTTTCTTC	CASSPPPSPTFF
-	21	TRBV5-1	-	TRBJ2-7	TGCGCCAGCAACGGGATGGGGCCAGGGAATGGGAGAATGGGGGGAACCTACGAGCAGTACTTC	CASNGMGPGNGRMGGTYEQYF
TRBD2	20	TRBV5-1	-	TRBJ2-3	TGCGCCAGCAGCTCGCCCTCGAACCTTGGGACTAGCGGGAGGATGGATACGCAGTATTTT	CASSSPSNLGTSGRMDTQYF
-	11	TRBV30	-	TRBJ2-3	TGTGCCTGGAGCGGCGCAGATACGCAGTATTTT	CAWSGADTQYF
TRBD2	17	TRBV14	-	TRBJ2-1	TGTGCCAGCAGCCAAGGACTCGGACTAGTCTCCTACAATGAGCAGTTCTTC	CASSQGLGLVSYNEQFF
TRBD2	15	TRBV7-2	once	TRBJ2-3	TGTGCCAGTAGTGTAGCGGGAGTAAGGGTAGATACGCAGTATTTT	CASSVAGVRVDTQYF
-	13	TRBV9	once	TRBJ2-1	TGTGCCAGCAGCGTAGGTCCCGAGAATGAGCAGTTCTTC	CASSVGPENEQFF
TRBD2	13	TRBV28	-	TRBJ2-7	TGTGCCAGCAGTCCTAGCGGTGCCTACGAGCAGTACTTC	CASSPSGAYEQYF
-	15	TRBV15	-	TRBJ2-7	TGTGCCACCAGCAGAGAAGGTACTAGCTGGCACGAGCAGTACTTC	CATSREGTSWHEQYF
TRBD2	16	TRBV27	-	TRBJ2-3	TGTGCCAGCAGGCGTCCAGCGGGAGGCCCAACAGATACGCAGTATTTT	CASRRPAGGPTDTQYF
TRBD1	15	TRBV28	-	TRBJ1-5	TGTGCCAGCAGACCCCCCGACAGGGATAATCAGCCCCAGCATTTT	CASRPPDRDNQPQHF
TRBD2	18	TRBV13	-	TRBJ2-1	TGTGCCAGCAGCTTAGGCCGGGGGCTAGCGGGAGAACGTTATGAGCAGTTCTTC	CASSLGRGLAGERYEQFF
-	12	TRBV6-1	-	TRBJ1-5	TGTGCCAGCAGTTTAAATAATCAGCCCCAGCATTTT	CASSLNNQPQHF
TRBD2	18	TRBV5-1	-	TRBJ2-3	TGCGCCAGCAGCCCCTTTTGGACTAGCGGGACTAGCACAGATACGCAGTATTTT	CASSPFWTSGTSTDTQYF
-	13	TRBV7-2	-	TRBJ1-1	TGTGCCAGCAGCCCAAGGACGGTGAATGAAGCTTTCTTT	CASSPRTVNEAFF
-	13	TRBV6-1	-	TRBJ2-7	TGTGCCAGCAATAGTGGGAGGTACTACGAGCAGTACTTC	CASNSGRYYEQYF
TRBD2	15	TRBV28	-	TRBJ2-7	TGTGCCAGCAGTTTGGGGGGAGGGCCTCTACACGAGCAGTACTTC	CASSLGGGPLHEQYF